This T cell receptor (beta chain) comes out of a study of tissue T cells after allogeneic stem cell transplantation. Study findings and constraints: Within patients, tissue anatomy strongly shaped TCR repertoire composition. Few T cell clones were shared across patients, but motif clusters showed tissue-specific shared signatures.

Clones were sequenced by immunoSEQ multiplex PCR, and TCRdb holds only the in-frame ones, with some missing. The table has thousands of clones, about 35% seen once. This clone was observed a handful of times. Its antigen is unidentified. Gene names are mouse gene names. The CDR3 goes on 1 residue after the read ends, and that part is filled in from the germline J gene. Time point given: mouse harvest day 14 after allogeneic transplant. Mouse grafts combined 10^7 T-cell-depleted bone marrow cells with 10^6 splenic CD5+ T cells. Tissues came from B6→BALB/c major-mismatch GVHD mice at day 7 or 14. The germline V gene encodes CDR1 KGHPV and CDR2 FQNQEV (reference sequence). The V end was cut by 6 bases, the J end by 4 bases, with 10 bases between. This CDR3 is built from 13 residues.

V usage is TRBV26 and J usage is TRBJ1-3, with D perhaps TRBD1 (6 bases). The source of this sequence is a female BALB/c mouse given C57BL/6 T cells with graft-versus-host disease after an allogeneic hematopoietic cell transplant. Sample: skin. The CDR3 is CASSLGGGNTLYF. CDR3 bases read: TGTGCCAGCAGCCTAGGGGGGGGAAATACGCTCTAT.